Listed below are T cell receptor beta chains from one sample, sequenced in a study of patients and donors after allogeneic stem cell transplantation. Via MiXCR, TCRdb re-called the RT-PCR reads, giving one row per CDR3 protein. The repertoire holds a few hundred thousand distinct CDR3 sequences, with around two fifths as singletons. Sequences were obtained from blood, either unsorted or a sorted T cell fraction (not recorded which). The receptor source for this set is a human donor who was either an allogeneic HSCT recipient or a stem cell or donor lymphocyte infusion donor (not recorded which). It is not recorded whose cells these are; they may come from a transplant donor. Each CDR3 is given with its conserved first and last residue. Each record gives: D gene, J gene, V gene, clone size, CDR3 protein, CDR3 DNA. A D gene is named only where the DNA matches it firmly. Clone size appears in some rows only: once, few, many, or a class for an expanded clone.

. TRBJ1-5 TRBV29-1 . CSVEKQRGQPQHF TGCAGCGTTGAAAAGCAACGGGGTCAGCCCCAGCATTTT
. TRBJ2-3 TRBV5-1 . CASSLAVGGTDTQYF TGCGCCAGCAGCTTGGCCGTAGGGGGCACAGATACGCAGTATTTT
. TRBJ1-1 TRBV20-1 . CSARRQRSEAFF TGCAGTGCCAGACGACAGAGGTCTGAAGCTTTCTTT
. TRBJ1-5 TRBV5-1 . CASSPDSGNQPQHF TGCGCCAGCAGCCCCGACAGTGGCAATCAGCCCCAGCATTTT
. TRBJ1-1 TRBV4-1 . CAGKVLGGRTEAFF TGCGCCGGCAAAGTACTGGGGGGAAGGACTGAAGCTTTCTTT
TRBD1 TRBJ1-3 TRBV5-5 . CASSLEVTGPGNTIYF TGTGCCAGCAGCTTGGAAGTGACAGGGCCTGGAAACACCATATATTTT
TRBD1 TRBJ1-2 TRBV28 . CASSLGDRDAYGYTF TGTGCCAGCAGTTTAGGGGACAGGGATGCCTATGGCTACACCTTC
. TRBJ1-6 TRBV12-3/TRBV12-4 . CASSLKSNSPLHF TGTGCCAGCAGTTTAAAGTCCAATTCACCCCTCCACTTT
. TRBJ1-5 TRBV5-8 . CASSWTGGNQPQHF TGTGCCAGCAGTTGGACCGGGGGCAATCAGCCCCAGCATTTT
TRBD1 TRBJ2-7 TRBV7-6 . CASSRTGGLSSYEQYF TGTGCCAGCAGCCGGACAGGGGGCCTGAGTTCCTACGAGCAGTACTTC
. TRBJ1-1 TRBV30 once CAWQRAQNTEAFF TGTGCCTGGCAGAGAGCACAGAACACTGAAGCTTTCTTT
. TRBJ2-7 TRBV10-3 . CAISEYDNYEQYF TGTGCCATCAGTGAGTATGATAACTACGAGCAGTACTTC
. TRBJ1-4 TRBV29-1 . CSVASGTGGEKLFF TGCAGCGTTGCGTCCGGGACGGGAGGAGAAAAACTGTTTTTT
TRBD1 TRBJ2-5 TRBV5-1 . CASSPRTGLREETQYF TGCGCCAGCAGCCCGCGGACAGGCCTGCGTGAGGAGACCCAGTACTTC
. TRBJ1-2 TRBV7-9 many CASSPDVGERSGYTF TGTGCCAGCAGCCCAGACGTGGGGGAAAGGAGTGGCTACACCTTC
. TRBJ1-4 TRBV20-1 . CSARGGGVVKLFF TGCAGTGCTAGAGGAGGGGGTGTCGTAAAACTGTTTTTT